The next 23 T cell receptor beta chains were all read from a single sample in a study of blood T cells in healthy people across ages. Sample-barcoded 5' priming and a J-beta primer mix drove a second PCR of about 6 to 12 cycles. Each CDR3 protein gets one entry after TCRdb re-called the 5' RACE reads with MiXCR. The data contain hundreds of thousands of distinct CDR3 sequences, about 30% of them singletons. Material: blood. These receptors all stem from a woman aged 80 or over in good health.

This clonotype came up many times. CDR3 region: CASSWGGPDNEQFF. CDR3 DNA sequence: TGTGCCAGCAGCTGGGGGGGGCCTGACAATGAGCAGTTCTTC. This chain joins TRBV7-3 and TRBJ2-1; D perhaps matches TRBD2 (7 bases). This CDR3 is built from 14 residues. Per the germline V gene, CDR1 is SGHTA and CDR2 is FQGTGA. Trimming took 4 bases from V and 5 from J, leaving 12 bases between them. Full variable domain (rest looked up from reference TRBV7-3 and TRBJ2-1): GAGVSQTPSNKVTEKGKYVELRCDPISGHTALYWYRQSLGQGPEFLIYFQGTGAADDSGLPNDRFFAVRPEGSVSTLKIQRTERGDSAVYLCASSWGGPDNEQFFGPGTRLTVL.

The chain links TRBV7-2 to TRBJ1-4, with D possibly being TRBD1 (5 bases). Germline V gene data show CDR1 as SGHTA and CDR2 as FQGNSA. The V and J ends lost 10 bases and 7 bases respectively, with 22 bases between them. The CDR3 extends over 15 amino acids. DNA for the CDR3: TGTGCCATCACGAAAGCATTTGGGACCGGTGAAAAACTGTTTTTT. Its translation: CAITKAFGTGEKLFF. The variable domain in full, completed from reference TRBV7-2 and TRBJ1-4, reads GAGVSQSPSNKVTEKGKDVELRCDPISGHTALYWYRQSLGQGLEFLIYFQGNSAPDKSGLPSDRFSAERTGGSVSTLTIQRTQQEDSAVYLCAITKAFGTGEKLFFGSGTQLSVL.

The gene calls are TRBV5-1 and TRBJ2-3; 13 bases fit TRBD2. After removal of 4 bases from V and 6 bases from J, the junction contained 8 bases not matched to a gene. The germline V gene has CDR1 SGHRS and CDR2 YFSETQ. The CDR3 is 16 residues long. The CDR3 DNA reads TGCGCCAGCAGCGGCCGACTAGCGGGGGGTGTGGATACGCAGTATTTT. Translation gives CASSGRLAGGVDTQYF.

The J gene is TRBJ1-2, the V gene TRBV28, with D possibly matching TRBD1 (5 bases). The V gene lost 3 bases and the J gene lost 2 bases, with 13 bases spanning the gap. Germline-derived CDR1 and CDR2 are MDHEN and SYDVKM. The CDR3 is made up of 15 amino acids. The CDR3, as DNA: TGTGCCAGCAGTTTGGGCAGGGCTTTCAACTATGGCTACACCTTC. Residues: CASSLGRAFNYGYTF.

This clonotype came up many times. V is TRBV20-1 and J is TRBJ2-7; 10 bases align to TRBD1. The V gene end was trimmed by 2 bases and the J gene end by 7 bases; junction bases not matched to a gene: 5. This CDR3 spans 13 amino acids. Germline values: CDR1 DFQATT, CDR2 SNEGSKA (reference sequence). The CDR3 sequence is CSARRTGGREQYF. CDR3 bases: TGCAGTGCTAGACGGACAGGGGGTCGAGAGCAGTACTTC.

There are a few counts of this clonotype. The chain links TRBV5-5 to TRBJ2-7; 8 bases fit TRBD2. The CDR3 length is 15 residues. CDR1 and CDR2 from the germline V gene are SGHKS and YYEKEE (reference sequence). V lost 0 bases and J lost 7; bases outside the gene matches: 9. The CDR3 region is CASSLEASGCYEQYF. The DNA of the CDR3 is TGTGCCAGCAGCTTGGAGGCTAGCGGGTGCTATGAGCAGTACTTC.

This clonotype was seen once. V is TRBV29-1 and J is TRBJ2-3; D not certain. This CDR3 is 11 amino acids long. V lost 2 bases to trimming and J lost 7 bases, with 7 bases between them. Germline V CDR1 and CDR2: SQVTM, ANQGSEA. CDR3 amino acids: CSVERAHTQYF. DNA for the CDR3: TGCAGCGTTGAAAGGGCGCATACGCAGTATTTT.

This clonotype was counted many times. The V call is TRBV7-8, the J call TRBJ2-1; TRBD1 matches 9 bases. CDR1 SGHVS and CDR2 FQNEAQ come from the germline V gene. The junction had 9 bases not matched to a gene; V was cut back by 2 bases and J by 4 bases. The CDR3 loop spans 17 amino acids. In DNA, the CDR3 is TGTGCCAGCAGCTTACGACAACAGGGGGCTTATTACAATGAGCAGTTCTTC. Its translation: CASSLRQQGAYYNEQFF.

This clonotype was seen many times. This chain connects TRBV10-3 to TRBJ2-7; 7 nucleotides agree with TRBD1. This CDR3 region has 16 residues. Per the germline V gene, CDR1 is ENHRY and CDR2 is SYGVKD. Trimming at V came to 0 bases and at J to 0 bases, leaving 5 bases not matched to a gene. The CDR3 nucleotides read TGTGCCATCAGTGAGTCAGGACAGGAGATCTCCTACGAGCAGTACTTC. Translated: CAISESGQEISYEQYF.

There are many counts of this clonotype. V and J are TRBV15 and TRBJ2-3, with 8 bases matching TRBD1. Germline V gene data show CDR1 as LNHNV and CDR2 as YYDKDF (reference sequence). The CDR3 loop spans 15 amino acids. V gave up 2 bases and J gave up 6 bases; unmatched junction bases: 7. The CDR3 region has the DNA TGTGCCACCAGCAGAAACAGGGGGTCGGGGGATACGCAGTATTTT. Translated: CATSRNRGSGDTQYF. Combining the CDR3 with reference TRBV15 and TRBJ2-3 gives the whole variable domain DAMVIQNPRYQVTQFGKPVTLSCSQTLNHNVMYWYQQKSSQAPKLLFHYYDKDFNNEADTPDNFQSRRPNTSFCFLDIRSPGLGDTAMYLCATSRNRGSGDTQYFGPGTRLTVL.

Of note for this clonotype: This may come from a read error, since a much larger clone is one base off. CDR3 bases: TGCGCCAGCAGCGTGGGACGGACGCAGATGGCCTACGAGCAGTACTTC. Encoded protein: CASSVGRTQMAYEQYF. The rearrangement uses TRBV5-1 and TRBJ2-7; the D call may be TRBD1 or TRBD2 (5 bases each). From germline, CDR1 is SGHRS and CDR2 YFSETQ. CDR3 length: 16 residues. V gave up 4 bases and J gave up 2 bases, with 19 bases separating them.

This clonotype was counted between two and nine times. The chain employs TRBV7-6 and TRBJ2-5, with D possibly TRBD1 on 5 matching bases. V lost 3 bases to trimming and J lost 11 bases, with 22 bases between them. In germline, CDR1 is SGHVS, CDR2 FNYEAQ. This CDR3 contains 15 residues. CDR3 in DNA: TGTGCCAGCAGCTTGGGCCAGGGAATTATCAATGAGCAGTACTTC. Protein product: CASSLGQGIINEQYF.

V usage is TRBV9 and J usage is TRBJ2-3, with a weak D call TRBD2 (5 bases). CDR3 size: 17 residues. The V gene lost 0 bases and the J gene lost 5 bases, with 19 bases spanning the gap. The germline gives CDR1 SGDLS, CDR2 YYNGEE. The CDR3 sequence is CASSVGVSGLAGDTQYF. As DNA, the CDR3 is TGTGCCAGCAGCGTAGGAGTCAGCGGACTCGCGGGAGATACGCAGTATTTT.

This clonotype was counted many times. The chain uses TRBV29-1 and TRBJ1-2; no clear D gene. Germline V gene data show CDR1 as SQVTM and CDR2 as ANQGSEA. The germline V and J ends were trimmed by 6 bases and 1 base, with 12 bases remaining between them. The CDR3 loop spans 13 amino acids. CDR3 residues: CSVIAGSNYGYTF. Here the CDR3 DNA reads TGCAGCGTCATTGCCGGGAGTAACTATGGCTACACCTTC.

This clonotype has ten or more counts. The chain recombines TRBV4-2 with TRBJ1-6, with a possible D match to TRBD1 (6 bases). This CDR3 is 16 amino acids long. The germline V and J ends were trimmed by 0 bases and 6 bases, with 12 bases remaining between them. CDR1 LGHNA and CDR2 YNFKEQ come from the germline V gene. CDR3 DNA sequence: TGTGCCAGCAGCCAAGATAGGACAGAGCTTAATTCACCCCTCCACTTT. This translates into CASSQDRTELNSPLHF.

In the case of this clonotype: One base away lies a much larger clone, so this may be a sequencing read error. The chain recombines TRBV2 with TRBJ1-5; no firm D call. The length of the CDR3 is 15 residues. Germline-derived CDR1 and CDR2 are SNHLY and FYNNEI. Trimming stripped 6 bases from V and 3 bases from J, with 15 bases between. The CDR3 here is CASSAAQNNNQPQHF. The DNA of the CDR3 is TGTGCCAGCAGCGCGGCGCAGAATAACAATCAGCCCCAGCATTTT.

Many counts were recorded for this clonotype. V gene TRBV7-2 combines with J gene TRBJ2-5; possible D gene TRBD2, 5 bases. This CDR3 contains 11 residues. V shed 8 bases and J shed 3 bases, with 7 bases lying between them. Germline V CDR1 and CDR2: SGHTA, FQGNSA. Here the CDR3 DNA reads TGTGCCAGCCAGAGGGAAGAGACCCAGTACTTC. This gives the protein CASQREETQYF.

The CDR3 DNA reads as TGTGCCAGCAGTAGGGGGGGGCCACTTACCCAAGAGACCCAGTACTTC. Residues: CASSRGGPLTQETQYF. The chain employs TRBV6-5 and TRBJ2-5, with a possible D match to TRBD2 (7 bases). Germline V gene sequence: CDR1 MNHEY, CDR2 SVGAGI. V was cut by 5 bases and J by 1 base, with 17 bases left in between. The CDR3 is made up of 16 amino acids.

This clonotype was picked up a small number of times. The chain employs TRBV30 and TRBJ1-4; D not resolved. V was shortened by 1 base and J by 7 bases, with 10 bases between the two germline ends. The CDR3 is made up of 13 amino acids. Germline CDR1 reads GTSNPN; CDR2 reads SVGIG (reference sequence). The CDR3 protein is CAWSDNFGEKLFF. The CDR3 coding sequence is TGTGCCTGGAGTGACAATTTTGGTGAAAAACTGTTTTTT.

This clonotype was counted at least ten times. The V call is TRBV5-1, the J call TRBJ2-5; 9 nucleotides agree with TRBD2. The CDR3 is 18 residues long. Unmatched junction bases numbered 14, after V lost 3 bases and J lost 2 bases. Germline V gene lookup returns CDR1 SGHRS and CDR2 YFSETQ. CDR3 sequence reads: CASSSGLAGQSAQETQYF. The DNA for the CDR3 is TGCGCCAGCAGCTCCGGGCTAGCGGGGCAATCCGCACAAGAGACCCAGTACTTC.

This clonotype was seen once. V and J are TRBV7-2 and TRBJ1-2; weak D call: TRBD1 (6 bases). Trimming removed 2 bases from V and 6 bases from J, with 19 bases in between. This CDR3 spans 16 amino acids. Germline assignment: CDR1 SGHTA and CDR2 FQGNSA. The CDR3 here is CASSLSLGRGSDGYTF. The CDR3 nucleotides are TGTGCCAGCAGCTTAAGTCTCGGCAGGGGCAGCGATGGCTACACCTTC. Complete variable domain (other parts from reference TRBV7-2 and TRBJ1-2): GAGVSQSPSNKVTEKGKDVELRCDPISGHTALYWYRQSLGQGLEFLIYFQGNSAPDKSGLPSDRFSAERTGGSVSTLTIQRTQQEDSAVYLCASSLSLGRGSDGYTFGSGTRLTVV.

The CDR3 is CASSYSGEYSNQPQHF. CDR3 coding DNA: TGTGCCAGCAGTTACTCTGGGGAGTATAGCAATCAGCCCCAGCATTTT. The chain has TRBV6-2 or TRBV6-3 and TRBJ1-5; D is unclear. The CDR3 is made up of 16 amino acids. V lost 0 bases to trimming and J lost 0 bases, with 9 bases between them. Germline V gene sequence: CDR1 MNHEY, CDR2 SVGEGT.

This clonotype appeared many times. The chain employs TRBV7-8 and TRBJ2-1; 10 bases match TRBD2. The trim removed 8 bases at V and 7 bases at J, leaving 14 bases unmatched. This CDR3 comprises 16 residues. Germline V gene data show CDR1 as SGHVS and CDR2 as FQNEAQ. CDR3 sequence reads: CASVAWASGGNNEQFF. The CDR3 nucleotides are TGTGCCAGCGTGGCTTGGGCTAGCGGGGGTAATAATGAGCAGTTCTTC.